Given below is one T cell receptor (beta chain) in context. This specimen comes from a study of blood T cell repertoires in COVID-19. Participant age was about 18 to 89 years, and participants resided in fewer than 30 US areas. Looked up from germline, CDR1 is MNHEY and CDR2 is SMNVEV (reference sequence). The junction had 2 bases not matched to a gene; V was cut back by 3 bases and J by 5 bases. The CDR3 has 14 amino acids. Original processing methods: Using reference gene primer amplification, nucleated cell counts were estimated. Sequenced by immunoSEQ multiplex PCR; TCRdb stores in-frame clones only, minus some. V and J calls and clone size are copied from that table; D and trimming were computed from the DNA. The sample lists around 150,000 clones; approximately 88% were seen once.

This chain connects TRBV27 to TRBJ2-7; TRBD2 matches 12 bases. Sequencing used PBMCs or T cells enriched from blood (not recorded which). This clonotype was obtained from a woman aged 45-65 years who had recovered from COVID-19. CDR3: CASSLRLAGDEQYF. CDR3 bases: TGTGCCAGCAGTTTGCGACTAGCGGGGGACGAGCAGTACTTC.